This entry concerns a single T cell receptor (beta chain). This receptor's antigen is unknown. No qualities accompany the bases; no much larger clone lies one base away. Using the deep immunoSEQ assay, TCR CDR3 regions were amplified from genomic DNA by multiplex PCR. Extracted genomic DNA from each cell subset was distributed evenly across all wells of several immunoSEQ 96-well plates, and each plate was treated as a replicate. Each replicate PCR for sorted subsets received about 210 ng genomic DNA, equal to roughly 29,000 T cell genomes. Purified libraries were measured with a Qubit 3.0 fluorometer, size-checked on a Bioanalyzer 2100, and measured again with the KAPA Library Quantification kit. A separate single-read 150-cycle Illumina NextSeq 550 flow cell was used to sequence each immunoSEQ 96-well plate. On the study's bioinformatics: Because the immunoSEQ output held only junctional sequences and lacked quality scores, the filtering could not match the filtering applied to full-length reads. To assign V/J genes and CDR3, sequences were annotated against IMGT germline references using PyIR, a Python wrapper for IgBLAST v1.9. Reads were removed for weak V/J assignments (E-value above 1e-6), missing CDR3, stop codons, out-of-frame junctions, or ambiguous translated residues. V3J clonotypes were defined by identical inferred V gene, J gene, and CDR3 amino acid sequence. Percentage overlap between repertoires was calculated by dividing the number of shared unique clonotypes by the size of the smaller repertoire. Three approaches were used to assess repertoire richness: RTK rarefaction, the Chao1 estimator, and Recon v2.1 estimates of unobserved clonotypes. Generation probabilities were computed with OLGA for all TCRbeta clonotypes obtained by the gDNA method from several donors. The table was pulled from immuneACCESS by TCRdb, which kept in-frame rearrangements only. Such tables lose some clones; where checked, under half of the loss comes from unresolved V genes, and the rest has no known cause. V, J and clone size derive from that table, while D and trimming were established from the DNA sequence. The sample yields millions of clones; about 92% were counted once. About 1.8% of the sample is held by the ten biggest clonotypes.

The source of the sample is a study of shared clonotypes between healthy human individuals (dated by TCRdb to about 2020). Regarding the research as a whole: Three men and a couple of women, aged 18 to 49 years, made up the cohort. Libraries were prepared and TCR repertoires were sequenced by different laboratories using diverse techniques, in order to increase sequencing depth and limit assay-specific biases. Each donor's leukapheresis produced roughly between roughly 0.85 and 9.5 billion PBMCs. To estimate repertoire size and how much clonotype sharing occurs between individuals, the study deeply sequenced the blood TCR repertoires of about five healthy adults. For each donor, three plates each were used for CD4 naive and CD4 memory, two plates were used for CD8 naive, and one plate was used for CD8 memory.

For the CD8 naive samples, CD45RO-negative cells were positively selected for CCR7, yielding a CD45RA+CCR7+ population from which TemRA cells were excluded. The donors were healthy, HIV-negative adults with no recently reported acute infections or vaccinations. Every donor was a Caucasian adult residing in Nashville, Tennessee, USA. Blood was obtained by leukapheresis, after which PBMCs were separated by Ficoll-Histopaque density gradient centrifugation and cryopreserved in liquid nitrogen vapor phase. Purity and quantity of every magnetically sorted T cell population were checked by analytical flow cytometry. From each sorted fraction, genomic DNA was isolated and quantified by UV absorbance on a Nanodrop 2000c. Overall study outcomes, separate from this receptor: Because the study included only a small number of donors, the genetic and exposure-history diversity represented was limited. Naive subsets generally had larger estimated clonotype richness than memory subsets did. Sampling was restricted to blood, and TCR repertoires in tissue are likely to differ from TCR repertoires in blood. Compared with non-shared clonotypes, the clonotypes found in all four sorted-subset donors had higher generation probabilities. Rarefaction of sorted-subset datasets indicated incomplete sequencing despite the large sequencing depth. Across several donors, about 4.5% of naive CD4, roughly 3.5% of naive CD8, about 2.3% of memory CD4, and about 0.44% of memory CD8 clonotypes were shared. Based on pairwise subsampling, the degree of clonotype sharing among donors was expected to be affected by sequencing depth.

The receptor was isolated from a man younger than 35 in good health. Some clones in this sample may be carry-over from other donors' samples. The specimen sequenced was naive CD8+ T cells from PBMCs. Interpreted using the paper, the cell subset or site label stands for: CD45RA+CCR7+.

The bases read TGTGCCAGCAGCTTAAGGGCGGGGGCCTACGAGCAGTACTTC. Translated, it reads CASSLRAGAYEQYF. The chain couples TRBV7-7 to TRBJ2-7, with 7 junctional bases fitting TRBD2. Here V drops 2 bases and J drops 2 bases, and the junction holds 3 bases not matched to any gene. According to the germline V gene (reference sequence), CDR1 reads SSHAT and CDR2 reads FNYEAQ. From the cysteine up to the phenylalanine, the CDR3 has a length of 14 residues. CDR3 DNA is the only sequence kept; it has 42 bases, read in frame from the first base.